The present T cell receptor (beta chain) was sequenced within a study of T cell responses to AZD1222 COVID-19 vaccine. Study observations and caveats: The study sampled repertoires only after the peak T cell response.

The V gene's germline CDR1 is SGHRS and CDR2 YFSETQ. The CDR3 sequence is 15 residues long. With 3 bases clipped from V and 5 bases from J, the junction kept 5 bases outside the gene matches. The repertoire was sequenced with immunoSEQ multiplex PCR; TCRdb's copy has only in-frame clones and lacks some. The data contain more than 100,000 clones, roughly 88% of them singletons. Notes on this clone: The antigen is unknown.

The chain combines TRBV5-1 with TRBJ2-7; 13 bases align to TRBD2. This material consisted of peripheral blood, taken on day 0 of AZD1222 vaccination. The clonotype comes from an adult in good health. The CDR3 is CASSSTSGGPHEQYF. CDR3 DNA: TGCGCCAGCAGCTCGACTAGCGGGGGGCCCCACGAGCAGTACTTC.